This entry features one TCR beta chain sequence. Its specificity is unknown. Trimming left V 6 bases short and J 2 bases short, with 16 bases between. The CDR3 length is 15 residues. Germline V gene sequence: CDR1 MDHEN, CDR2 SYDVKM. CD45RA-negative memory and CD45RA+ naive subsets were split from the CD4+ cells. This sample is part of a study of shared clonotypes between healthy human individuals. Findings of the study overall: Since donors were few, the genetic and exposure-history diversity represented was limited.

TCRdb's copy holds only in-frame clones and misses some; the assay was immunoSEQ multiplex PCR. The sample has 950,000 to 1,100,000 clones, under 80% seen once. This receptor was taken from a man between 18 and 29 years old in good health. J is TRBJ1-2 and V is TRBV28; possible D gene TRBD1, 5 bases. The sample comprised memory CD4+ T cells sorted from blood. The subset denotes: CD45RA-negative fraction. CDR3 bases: TGTGCCAGCAGCCCGATCTTTAGGGGAAACTATGGCTACACCTTC. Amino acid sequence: CASSPIFRGNYGYTF.